What follows describes a single TCR beta chain. Authors' analysis steps: Estimation of nucleated cell counts was performed using reference gene primer amplification. The data were produced by immunoSEQ multiplex PCR, yet TCRdb's version contains in-frame clones alone and is incomplete. The V and J calls and clone size were taken over from that table, and D and trimming were inferred from the DNA. Here the sample spans around 260,000 clones, about 85% being singletons. This sample stems from a study of blood T cell repertoires in COVID-19. About the research overall: Sites across the United States, Italy and Spain contributed samples from acute and convalescent COVID-19. From T cells, B-cell-depleted T cells, or PBMCs came the material, which was cDNA or gDNA.

This receptor was taken from a man in his fifties or sixties who had recovered from COVID-19. What was sequenced was peripheral blood.

The CDR3 DNA reads TGTGCCAGTGCAGGGAGGGGGCAGCCCCAGCATTTT. Residues: CASAGRGQPQHF. The gene calls are TRBV19 and TRBJ1-5, with a tentative D call TRBD1 (6 bases). Germline assignment: CDR1 LNHDA and CDR2 SQIVND (reference sequence). This CDR3 spans 12 amino acids. V lost 8 bases and J 7 bases, leaving 12 bases between the germline ends.